This TCR beta chain was observed in a study of control samples from healthy donors and cancer patients. The germline V gene has CDR1 GTSNPN and CDR2 SVGIG (reference sequence). V dropped 2 bases and J dropped 2 bases, with 10 bases sitting between them. The length of the CDR3 is 15 residues. The repertoire was sequenced with immunoSEQ multiplex PCR; TCRdb's copy has only in-frame clones and lacks some. The sample lists 70,000 to 95,000 clones, roughly 93% occurring once. V and J are TRBV30 and TRBJ2-6; TRBD2 is a possible D gene (7 bases). The material sequenced was PBMCs. The receptor was isolated from a woman in her 40s with lung cancer. The CDR3 loop is CAWSPGGPGANVLTF. The CDR3, as DNA: TGTGCCTGGAGTCCCGGGGGGCCTGGGGCCAACGTCCTGACTTTC.